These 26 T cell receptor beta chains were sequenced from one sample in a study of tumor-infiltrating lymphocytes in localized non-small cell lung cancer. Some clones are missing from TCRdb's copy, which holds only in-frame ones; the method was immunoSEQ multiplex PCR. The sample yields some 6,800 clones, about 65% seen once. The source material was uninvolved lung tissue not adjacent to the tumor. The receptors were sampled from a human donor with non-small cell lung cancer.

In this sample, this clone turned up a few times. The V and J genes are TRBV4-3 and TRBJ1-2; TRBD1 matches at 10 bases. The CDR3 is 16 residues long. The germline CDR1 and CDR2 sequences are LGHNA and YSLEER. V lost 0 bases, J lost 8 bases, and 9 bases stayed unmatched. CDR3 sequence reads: CASSQDRDRGWRGYTF. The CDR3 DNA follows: TGCGCCAGCAGCCAAGATCGGGACAGGGGATGGCGGGGCTACACCTTC.

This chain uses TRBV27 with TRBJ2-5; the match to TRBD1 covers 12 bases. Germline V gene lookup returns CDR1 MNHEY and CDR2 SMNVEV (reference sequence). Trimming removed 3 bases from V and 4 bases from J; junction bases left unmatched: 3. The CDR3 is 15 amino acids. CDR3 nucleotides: TGTGCCAGCAGTTTGGGGACAGGGGGCGTAGAGACCCAGTACTTC. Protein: CASSLGTGGVETQYF.

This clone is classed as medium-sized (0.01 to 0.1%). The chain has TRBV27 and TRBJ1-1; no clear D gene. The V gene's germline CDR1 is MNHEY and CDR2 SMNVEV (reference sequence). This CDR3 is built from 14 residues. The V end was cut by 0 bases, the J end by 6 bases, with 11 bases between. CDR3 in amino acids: CASSLSRGGAEAFF. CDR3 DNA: TGTGCCAGCAGTTTATCGCGAGGAGGAGCTGAAGCTTTCTTT.

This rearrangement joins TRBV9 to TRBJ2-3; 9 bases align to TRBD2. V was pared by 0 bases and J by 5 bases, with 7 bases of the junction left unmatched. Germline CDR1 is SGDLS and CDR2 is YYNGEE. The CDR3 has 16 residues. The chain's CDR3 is CASSVDAGGDVDTQYF. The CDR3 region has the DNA TGTGCCAGCAGCGTAGATGCGGGGGGGGATGTAGATACGCAGTATTTT. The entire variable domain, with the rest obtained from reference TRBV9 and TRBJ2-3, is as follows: DSGVTQTPKHLITATGQRVTLRCSPRSGDLSVYWYQQSLDQGLQFLIQYYNGEERAKGNILERFSAQQFPDLHSELNLSSLELGDSALYFCASSVDAGGDVDTQYFGPGTRLTVL.

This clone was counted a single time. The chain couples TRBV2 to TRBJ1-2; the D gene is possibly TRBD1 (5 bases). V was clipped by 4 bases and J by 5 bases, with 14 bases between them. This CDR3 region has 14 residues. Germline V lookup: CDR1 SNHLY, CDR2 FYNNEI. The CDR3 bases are TGTGCCAGCAGTGTGAGGGGCAGTGAGTATGGCTACACCTTC. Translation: CASSVRGSEYGYTF.

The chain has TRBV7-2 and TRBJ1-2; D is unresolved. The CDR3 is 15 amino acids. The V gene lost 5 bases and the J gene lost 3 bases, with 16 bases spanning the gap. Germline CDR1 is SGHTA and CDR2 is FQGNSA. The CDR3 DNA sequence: TGTGCCAGCAGCCCGCCCTCGGGCGGGTACTATGGCTACACCTTC. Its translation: CASSPPSGGYYGYTF.

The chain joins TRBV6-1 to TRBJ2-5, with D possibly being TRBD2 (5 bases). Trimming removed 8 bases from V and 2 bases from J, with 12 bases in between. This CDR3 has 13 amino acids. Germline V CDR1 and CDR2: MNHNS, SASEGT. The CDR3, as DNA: TGTGCCAGCGTCAACCGCGGGCAAGAGACCCAGTACTTC. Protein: CASVNRGQETQYF.

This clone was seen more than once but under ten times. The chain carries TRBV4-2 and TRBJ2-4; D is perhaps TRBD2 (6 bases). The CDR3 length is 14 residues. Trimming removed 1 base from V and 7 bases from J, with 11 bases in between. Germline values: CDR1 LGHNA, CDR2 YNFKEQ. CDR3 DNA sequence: TGTGCCAGCAGCCAAGGACTAGGGGCCAACATTCAGTACTTC. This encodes CASSQGLGANIQYF.

This CDR3 is CASSLGPEGATEAFF. DNA for the CDR3: TGCGCCAGCAGCTTGGGTCCGGAGGGGGCCACTGAAGCTTTCTTT. The gene calls are TRBV5-1 and TRBJ1-1, with 7 bases identical to TRBD1. V lost 0 bases to trimming and J lost 4 bases; unmatched junction nucleotides: 6. The germline V gene has CDR1 SGHRS and CDR2 YFSETQ. The CDR3 totals 15 residues.

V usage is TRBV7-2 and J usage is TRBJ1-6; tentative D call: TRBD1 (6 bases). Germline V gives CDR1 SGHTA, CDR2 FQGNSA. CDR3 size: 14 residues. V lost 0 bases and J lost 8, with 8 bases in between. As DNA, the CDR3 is TGTGCCAGCAGCTTAGCCCCAGGGGATTCACCCCTCCACTTT. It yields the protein CASSLAPGDSPLHF.

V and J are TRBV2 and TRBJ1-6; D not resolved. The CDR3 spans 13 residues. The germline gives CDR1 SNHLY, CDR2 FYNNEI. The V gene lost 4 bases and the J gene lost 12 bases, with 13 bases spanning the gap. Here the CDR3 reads CASSAGTTQPLHF. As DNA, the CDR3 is TGTGCCAGCAGTGCCGGAACCACCCAACCCCTCCACTTT.

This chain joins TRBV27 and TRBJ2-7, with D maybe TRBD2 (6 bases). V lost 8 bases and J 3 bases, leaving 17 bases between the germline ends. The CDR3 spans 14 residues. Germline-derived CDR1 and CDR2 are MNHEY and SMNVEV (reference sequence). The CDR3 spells CASSREAGRYEQYF. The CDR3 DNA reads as TGTGCCAGCTCCAGGGAGGCGGGCCGCTACGAGCAGTACTTC.

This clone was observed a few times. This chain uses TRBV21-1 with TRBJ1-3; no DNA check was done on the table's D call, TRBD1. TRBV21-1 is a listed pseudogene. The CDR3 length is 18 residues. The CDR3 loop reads CASSKNRMPMWPGNTIYF. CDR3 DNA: TGTGCCAGCAGCAAAAACCGTATGCCGATGTGGCCTGGAAACACCATATATTTT.

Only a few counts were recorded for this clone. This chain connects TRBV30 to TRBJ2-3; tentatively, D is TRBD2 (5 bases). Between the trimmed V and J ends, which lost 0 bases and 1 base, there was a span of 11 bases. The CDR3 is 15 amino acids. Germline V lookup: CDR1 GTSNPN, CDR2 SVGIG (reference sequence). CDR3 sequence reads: CAWSVTGSGTDTQYF. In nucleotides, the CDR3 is TGTGCCTGGAGTGTAACGGGGTCGGGCACAGATACGCAGTATTTT.

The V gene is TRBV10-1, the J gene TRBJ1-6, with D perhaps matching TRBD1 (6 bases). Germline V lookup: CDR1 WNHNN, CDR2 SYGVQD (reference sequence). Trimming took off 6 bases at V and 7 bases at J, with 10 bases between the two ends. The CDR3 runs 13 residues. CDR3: CASSRGGNSPLHF. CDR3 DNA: TGCGCCAGCAGCAGGGGAGGAAATTCACCCCTCCACTTT.

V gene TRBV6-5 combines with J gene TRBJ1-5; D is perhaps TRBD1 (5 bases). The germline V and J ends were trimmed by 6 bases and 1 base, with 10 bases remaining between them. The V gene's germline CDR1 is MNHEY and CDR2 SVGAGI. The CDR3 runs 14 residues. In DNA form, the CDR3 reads TGTGCCAGCAGCCTCCGGGACAGCAATCAGCCCCAGCATTTT. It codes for CASSLRDSNQPQHF.

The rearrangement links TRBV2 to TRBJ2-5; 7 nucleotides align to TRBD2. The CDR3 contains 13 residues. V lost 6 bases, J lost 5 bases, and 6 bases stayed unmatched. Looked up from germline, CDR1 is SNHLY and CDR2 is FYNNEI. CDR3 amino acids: CASRATSSETQYF. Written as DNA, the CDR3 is TGTGCCAGCAGGGCGACTAGCTCGGAGACCCAGTACTTC.

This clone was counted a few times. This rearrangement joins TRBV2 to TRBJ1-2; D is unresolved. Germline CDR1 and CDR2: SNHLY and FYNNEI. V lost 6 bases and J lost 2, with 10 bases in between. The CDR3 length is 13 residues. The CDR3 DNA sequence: TGTGCCAGCAGATTCTCGGAGAACTATGGCTACACCTTC. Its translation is CASRFSENYGYTF.

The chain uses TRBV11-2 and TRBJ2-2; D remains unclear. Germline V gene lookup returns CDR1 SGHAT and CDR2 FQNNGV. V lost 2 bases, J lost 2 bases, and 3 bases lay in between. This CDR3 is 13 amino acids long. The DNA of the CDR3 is TGTGCCAGCAGCTTAACAAACACCGGGGAGCTGTTTTTT. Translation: CASSLTNTGELFF. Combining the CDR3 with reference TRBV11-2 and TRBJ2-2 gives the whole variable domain EAGVAQSPRYKIIEKRQSVAFWCNPISGHATLYWYQQILGQGPKLLIQFQNNGVVDDSQLPKDRFSAERLKGVDSTLKIQPAKLEDSAVYLCASSLTNTGELFFGEGSRLTVL.

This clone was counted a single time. CDR3 residues: CASSPGQGYTDTQYF. As DNA, the CDR3 is TGCGCCAGCAGCCCAGGGCAGGGCTACACAGATACGCAGTATTTT. J is TRBJ2-3 and V is TRBV4-1; D perhaps matches TRBD1 (5 bases). CDR3 size: 15 residues. Trimming left V 4 bases short and J 2 bases short, with 13 bases between. Germline CDR1 and CDR2: MGHRA and YSYEKL.

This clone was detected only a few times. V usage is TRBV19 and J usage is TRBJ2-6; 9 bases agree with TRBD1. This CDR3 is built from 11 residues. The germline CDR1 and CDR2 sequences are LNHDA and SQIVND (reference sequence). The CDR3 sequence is CAAGQGVVLTF. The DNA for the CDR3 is TGTGCAGCGGGACAGGGCGTCGTCCTGACTTTC. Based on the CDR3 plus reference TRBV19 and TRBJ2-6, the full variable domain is DGGITQSPKYLFRKEGQNVTLSCEQNLNHDAMYWYRQDPGQGLRLIYYSQIVNDFQKGDIAEGYSVSREKKESFPLTVTSAQKNPTAFYLCAAGQGVVLTFGAGSRLTVL.

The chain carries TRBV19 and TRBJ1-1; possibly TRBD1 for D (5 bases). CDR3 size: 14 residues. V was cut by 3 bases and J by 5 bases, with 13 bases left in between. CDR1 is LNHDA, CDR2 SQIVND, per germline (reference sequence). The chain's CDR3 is CASSIGAGRTEAFF. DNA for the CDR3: TGTGCCAGTAGTATTGGTGCGGGGCGGACTGAAGCTTTCTTT.

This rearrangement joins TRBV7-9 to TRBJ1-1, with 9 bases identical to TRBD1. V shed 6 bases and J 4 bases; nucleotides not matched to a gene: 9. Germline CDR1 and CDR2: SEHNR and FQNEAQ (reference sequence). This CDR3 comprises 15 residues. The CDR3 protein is CASSYRGQPPTEAFF. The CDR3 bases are TGTGCCAGCAGTTACAGGGGGCAGCCTCCCACTGAAGCTTTCTTT.

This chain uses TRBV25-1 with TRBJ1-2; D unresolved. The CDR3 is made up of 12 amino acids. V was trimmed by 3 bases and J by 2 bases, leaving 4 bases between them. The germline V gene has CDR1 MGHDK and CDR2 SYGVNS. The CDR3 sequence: CASSEGNYGYTF. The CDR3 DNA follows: TGTGCCAGCAGTGAGGGGAACTATGGCTACACCTTC.

The CDR3 DNA follows: TGCAGCGGGGGCGGGGGCAATCAGCCCCAGCATTTT. It codes for CSGGGGNQPQHF. The gene calls are TRBV29-1 and TRBJ1-5, with D possibly being TRBD1 (5 bases). The CDR3 consists of 12 residues. From germline, CDR1 is SQVTM and CDR2 ANQGSEA. The V end lost 7 bases, the J end lost 2 bases, and 9 bases lay between the germline ends.

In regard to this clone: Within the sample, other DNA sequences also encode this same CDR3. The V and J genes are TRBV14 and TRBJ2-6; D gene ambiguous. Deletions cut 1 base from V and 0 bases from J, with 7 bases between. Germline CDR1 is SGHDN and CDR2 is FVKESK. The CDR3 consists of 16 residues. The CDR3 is CASSQGRLSGANVLTF. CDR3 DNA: TGTGCCAGCAGCCAAGGTCGTCTCTCTGGGGCCAACGTCCTGACTTTC.